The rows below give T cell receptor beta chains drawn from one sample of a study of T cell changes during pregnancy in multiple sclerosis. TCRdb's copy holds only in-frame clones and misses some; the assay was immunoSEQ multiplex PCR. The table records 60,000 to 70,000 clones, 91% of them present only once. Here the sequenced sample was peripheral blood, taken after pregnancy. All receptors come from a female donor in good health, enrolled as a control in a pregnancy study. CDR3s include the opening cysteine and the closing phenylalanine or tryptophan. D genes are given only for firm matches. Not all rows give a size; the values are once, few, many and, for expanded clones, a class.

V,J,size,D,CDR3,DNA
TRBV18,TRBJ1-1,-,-,CASSPRLPGEGNTEAFF,TGTGCCAGCTCACCACGGCTCCCGGGTGAAGGGAACACTGAAGCTTTCTTT
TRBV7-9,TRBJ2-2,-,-,CASSSGHTNTGELFF,TGTGCCAGCAGCTCGGGACATACGAACACCGGGGAGCTGTTTTTT
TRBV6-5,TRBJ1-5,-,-,CASRSWTEGNQPQHF,TGTGCCAGCAGGTCCTGGACAGAGGGGAATCAGCCCCAGCATTTT
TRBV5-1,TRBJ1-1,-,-,CASSLGHRNTEAFF,TGCGCCAGCAGCTTGGGACACCGAAACACTGAAGCTTTCTTT
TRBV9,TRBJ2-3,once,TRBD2,CASTSSGGVDTQYF,TGTGCCAGCACATCTAGCGGGGGGGTTGATACGCAGTATTTT
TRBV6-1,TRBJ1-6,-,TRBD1,CASSEMGQGLSPLHF,TGTGCCAGCAGTGAAATGGGACAGGGGCTTTCACCCCTCCACTTT
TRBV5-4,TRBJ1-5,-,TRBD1,CASSLGQGGQPQHF,TGTGCCAGCAGCTTGGGACAGGGTGGTCAGCCCCAGCATTTT
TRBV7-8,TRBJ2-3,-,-,CASSLSGSDTQYF,TGTGCCAGCAGCTTAAGCGGATCAGATACGCAGTATTTT
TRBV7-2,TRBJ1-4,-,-,CASSLVGGNEKLFF,TGTGCCAGCAGCTTAGTGGGAGGGAATGAAAAACTGTTTTTT
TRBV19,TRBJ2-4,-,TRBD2,CASSILAGGRAKNIQYF,TGTGCCAGTAGTATACTTGCGGGGGGAAGGGCCAAAAACATTCAGTACTTC
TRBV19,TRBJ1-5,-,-,CASSWAGQPQHF,TGTGCCAGTAGTTGGGCTGGTCAGCCCCAGCATTTT
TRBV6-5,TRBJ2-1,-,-,CASSDRAGDTSEQFF,TGTGCCAGCAGCGACCGCGCTGGGGACACCAGTGAGCAGTTCTTC
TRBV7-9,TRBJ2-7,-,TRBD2,CASSSRLAGGSEQYF,TGTGCCAGCAGCTCCCGACTAGCGGGGGGTAGCGAGCAGTACTTC
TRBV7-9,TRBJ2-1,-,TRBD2,CASSPSGLADNEQFF,TGTGCCAGCAGCCCCTCGGGACTAGCTGACAATGAGCAGTTCTTC
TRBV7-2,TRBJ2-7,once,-,CASSPADTSYEQYF,TGTGCCAGCAGCCCCGCGGACACCTCCTACGAGCAGTACTTC
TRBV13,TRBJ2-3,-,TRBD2,CASSSLLGGYTDTQYF,TGTGCCAGCAGCTCGCTTTTGGGGGGGTACACAGATACGCAGTATTTT
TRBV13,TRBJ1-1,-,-,CASSLRGRNTEAFF,TGTGCCAGCAGCTTGAGAGGGAGGAACACTGAAGCTTTCTTT
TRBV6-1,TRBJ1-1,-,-,CASSLQDRSEAFF,TGTGCCAGCAGTTTGCAAGACAGAAGCGAAGCTTTCTTT
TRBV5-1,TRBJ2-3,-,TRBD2,CASSALAGGTDTQYF,TGCGCCAGCAGCGCACTAGCGGGAGGCACAGATACGCAGTATTTT
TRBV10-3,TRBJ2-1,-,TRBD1,CAIDPGGAGSNEQFF,TGTGCCATCGATCCAGGGGGCGCGGGATCCAATGAGCAGTTCTTC
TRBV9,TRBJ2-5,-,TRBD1,CASSVMGQNPQETQYF,TGTGCCAGCAGCGTAATGGGACAGAATCCACAAGAGACCCAGTACTTC
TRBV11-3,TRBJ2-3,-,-,CASSPEGPSTDTQYF,TGTGCCAGCAGCCCGGAGGGGCCTAGCACAGATACGCAGTATTTT
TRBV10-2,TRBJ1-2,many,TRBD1,CASSNTGQGADYGYTF,TGCGCCAGCAGCAATACGGGACAGGGGGCCGACTATGGCTACACCTTC
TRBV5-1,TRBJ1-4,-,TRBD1,CASSLKRETGEKLFF,TGCGCCAGCAGCTTGAAGAGGGAGACAGGGGAAAAACTGTTTTTT
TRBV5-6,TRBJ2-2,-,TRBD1,CASSLGQYTGELFF,TGTGCCAGCAGCCTGGGACAGTACACCGGGGAGCTGTTTTTT
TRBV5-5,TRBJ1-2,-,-,CASSLRGLNYGYTF,TGTGCCAGCAGCTTGAGGGGACTAAACTATGGCTACACCTTC
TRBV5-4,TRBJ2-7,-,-,CASSLEDNGFYEQYF,TGTGCCAGCAGCCTCGAGGACAATGGGTTCTACGAGCAGTACTTC
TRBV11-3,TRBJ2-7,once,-,CASSLGGQGYEQYF,TGTGCCAGCAGCTTAGGGGGGCAGGGCTACGAGCAGTACTTC
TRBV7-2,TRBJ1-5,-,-,CASSLAAGWGNQPQHF,TGTGCCAGCAGCTTAGCGGCAGGGTGGGGCAATCAGCCCCAGCATTTT
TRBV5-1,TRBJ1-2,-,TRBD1,CASSLEGAAGYTF,TGCGCCAGCAGCTTAGAGGGGGCGGCCGGCTACACCTTC
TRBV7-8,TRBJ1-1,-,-,CASSRRASTEAFF,TGTGCCAGCAGCCGGCGGGCCTCCACTGAAGCTTTCTTT
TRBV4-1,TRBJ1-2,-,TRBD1,CASSQGTGAVGGYTF,TGCGCCAGCAGCCAAGGTACAGGGGCGGTGGGAGGCTACACCTTC
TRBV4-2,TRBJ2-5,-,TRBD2,CASSQSRSAGGAWETQYF,TGTGCCAGCAGCCAATCCCGTTCTGCCGGGGGGGCCTGGGAGACCCAGTACTTC
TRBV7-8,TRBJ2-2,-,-,CASSLEWGVNTGELFF,TGTGCCAGCAGCTTAGAGTGGGGAGTAAACACCGGGGAGCTGTTTTTT
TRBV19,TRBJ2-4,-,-,CASSIEGRGTAKNIQYF,TGTGCCAGTAGTATAGAAGGGCGGGGTACGGCCAAAAACATTCAGTACTTC
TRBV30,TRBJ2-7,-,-,CAWSDYRGAGDEQYF,TGTGCCTGGAGTGATTATAGGGGTGCAGGCGACGAGCAGTACTTC
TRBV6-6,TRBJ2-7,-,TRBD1,CASSRGQGIHEQYF,TGTGCCAGCAGCCGCGGACAGGGGATACACGAGCAGTACTTC
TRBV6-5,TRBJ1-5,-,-,CASRLTGSNQPQHF,TGTGCCAGCAGACTTACTGGTAGCAATCAGCCCCAGCATTTT
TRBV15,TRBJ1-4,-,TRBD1,CATSRHRDRRNEKLFF,TGTGCCACCAGCAGACACCGGGACAGGCGTAATGAAAAACTGTTTTTT
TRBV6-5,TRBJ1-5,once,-,CASRFRGSNQPQHF,TGTGCCAGCAGATTCAGGGGTAGCAATCAGCCCCAGCATTTT
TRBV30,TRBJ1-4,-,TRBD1,CAWTRDRGEKLFF,TGTGCCTGGACCCGGGACAGGGGTGAAAAACTGTTTTTT
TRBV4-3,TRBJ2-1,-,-,CASSQDLGGTQFF,TGCGCCAGCAGCCAAGATCTTGGCGGGACGCAGTTCTTC
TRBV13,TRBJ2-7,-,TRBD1,CASSRRDSSYEQYF,TGTGCCAGCAGCCGAAGGGACAGTAGCTACGAGCAGTACTTC
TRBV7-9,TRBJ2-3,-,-,CASSSPRGSDTQYF,TGTGCCAGCAGCTCTCCTCGGGGGTCGGATACGCAGTATTTT
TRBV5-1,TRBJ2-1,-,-,CASSLAGNEQFF,TGCGCCAGCAGCTTGGCGGGGAATGAGCAGTTCTTC
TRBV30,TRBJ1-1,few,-,CAWSVGGAGKNTEAFF,TGTGCCTGGAGTGTGGGAGGGGCGGGAAAGAACACTGAAGCTTTCTTT
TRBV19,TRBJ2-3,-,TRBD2,CASSIQRGTPDTQYF,TGTGCCAGTAGTATCCAGCGGGGAACCCCAGATACGCAGTATTTT
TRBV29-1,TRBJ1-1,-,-,CSVVSVVKNTEAFF,TGCAGCGTTGTTTCGGTGGTTAAGAACACTGAAGCTTTCTTT
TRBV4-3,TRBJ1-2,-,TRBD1,CASSQDPTGASNGYTF,TGCGCCAGCAGCCAAGACCCCACAGGGGCGTCCAATGGCTACACCTTC
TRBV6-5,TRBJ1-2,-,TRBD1,CASSSRGRGYGYTF,TGTGCCAGCAGTAGCAGGGGGCGCGGCTATGGCTACACCTTC
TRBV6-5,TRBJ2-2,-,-,CASSYLGGWGTGELFF,TGTGCCAGCAGTTACTTGGGGGGTTGGGGGACCGGGGAGCTGTTTTTT
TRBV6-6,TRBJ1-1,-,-,CASSSTGNTEAFF,TGTGCCAGCAGTTCCACAGGGAACACTGAAGCTTTCTTT
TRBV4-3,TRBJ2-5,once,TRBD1,CASSQEGVRGRQETQYF,TGCGCCAGCAGCCAAGAGGGGGTCAGGGGGCGTCAAGAGACCCAGTACTTC
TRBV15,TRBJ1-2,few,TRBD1,CATSSGTANYGYTF,TGTGCCACCAGCAGCGGGACAGCGAACTATGGCTACACCTTC